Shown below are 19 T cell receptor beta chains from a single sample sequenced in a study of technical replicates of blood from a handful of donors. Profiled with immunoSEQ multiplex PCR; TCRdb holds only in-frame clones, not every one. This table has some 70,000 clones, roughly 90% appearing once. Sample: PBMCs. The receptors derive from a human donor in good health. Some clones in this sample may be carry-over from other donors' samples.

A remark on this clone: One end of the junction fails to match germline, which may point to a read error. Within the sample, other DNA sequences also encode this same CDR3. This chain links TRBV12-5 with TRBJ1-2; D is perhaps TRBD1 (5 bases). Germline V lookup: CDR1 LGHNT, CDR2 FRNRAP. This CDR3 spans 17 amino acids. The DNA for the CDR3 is TGTGCTAGTGGTAGCGGGACCACAGCCCTAATACACTATGGCTACACTTTC. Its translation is CASGSGTTALIHYGYTF.

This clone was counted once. The CDR3 nucleotides read TGCGCCAGCAGCTCCCCGGACAGGGGGCTTGGCTACACCTTC. Translation: CASSSPDRGLGYTF. The chain employs TRBV5-1 and TRBJ1-2; 11 bases are a match to TRBD1. Germline assignment: CDR1 SGHRS and CDR2 YFSETQ. This CDR3 comprises 14 residues. V dropped 3 bases and J dropped 7; count of bases not matched to a gene: 5.

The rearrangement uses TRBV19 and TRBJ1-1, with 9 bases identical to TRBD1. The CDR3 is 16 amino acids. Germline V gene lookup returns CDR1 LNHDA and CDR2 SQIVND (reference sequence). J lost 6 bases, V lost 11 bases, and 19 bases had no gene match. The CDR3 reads CASKGGQGKGSSEAFF. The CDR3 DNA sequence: TGTGCCTCAAAAGGAGGACAGGGGAAGGGAAGCTCTGAAGCTTTCTTT.

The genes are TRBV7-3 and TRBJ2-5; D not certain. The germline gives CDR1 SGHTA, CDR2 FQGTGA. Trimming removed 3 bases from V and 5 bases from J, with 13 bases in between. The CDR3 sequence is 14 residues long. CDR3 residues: CASSLSSRSETQYF. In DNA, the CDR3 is TGTGCCAGCAGCTTGTCTAGTAGGTCGGAGACCCAGTACTTC.

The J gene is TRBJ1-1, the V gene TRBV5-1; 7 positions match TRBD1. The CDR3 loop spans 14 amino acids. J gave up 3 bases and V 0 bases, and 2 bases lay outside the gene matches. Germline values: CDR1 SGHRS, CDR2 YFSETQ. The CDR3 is CASSLEGADTEAFF. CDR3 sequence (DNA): TGCGCCAGCAGCTTGGAGGGGGCCGACACTGAAGCTTTCTTT.

CDR3 region: CASSLFGTAINTEAFF. CDR3 coding DNA: TGTGCCAGCAGCTTATTTGGGACAGCGATTAACACTGAAGCTTTCTTT. This chain joins TRBV7-3 and TRBJ1-1; the match to TRBD1 covers 7 bases. The length of the CDR3 is 16 residues. Germline V gene data show CDR1 as SGHTA and CDR2 as FQGTGA. J gave up 2 bases and V 2 bases, and 8 bases lay outside the gene matches.

This CDR3 reads CASSLDSFGTSGRRDIQYF. CDR3 nucleotides: TGTGCCAGCAGCTTAGATTCCTTTGGGACTAGCGGGAGGAGGGACATTCAGTACTTC. This chain joins TRBV11-3 and TRBJ2-4, with 15 bases fitting TRBD2. Per germline, CDR1 SGHNT and CDR2 YENEEA. The ends lost 0 bases at V and 8 bases at J; junction bases unmatched: 11. There are 19 residues in the CDR3.

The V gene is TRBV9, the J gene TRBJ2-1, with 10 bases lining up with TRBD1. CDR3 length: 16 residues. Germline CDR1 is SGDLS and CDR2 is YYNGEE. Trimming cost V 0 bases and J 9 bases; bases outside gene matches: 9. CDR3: CASSVVGDRGRGEQFF. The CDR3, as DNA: TGTGCCAGCAGCGTAGTGGGTGACAGGGGGCGAGGTGAGCAGTTCTTC.

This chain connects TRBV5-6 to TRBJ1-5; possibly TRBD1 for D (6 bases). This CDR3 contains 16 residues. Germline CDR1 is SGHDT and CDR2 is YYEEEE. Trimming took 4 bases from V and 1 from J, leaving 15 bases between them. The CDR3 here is CASSLYREGSNQPQHF. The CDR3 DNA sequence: TGTGCCAGCAGCCTTTACAGGGAGGGCAGCAATCAGCCCCAGCATTTT.

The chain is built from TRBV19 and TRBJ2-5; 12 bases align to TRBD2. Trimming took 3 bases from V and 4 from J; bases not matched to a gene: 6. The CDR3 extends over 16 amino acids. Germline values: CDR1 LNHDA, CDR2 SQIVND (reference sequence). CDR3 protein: CASSMSLAGGTETQYF. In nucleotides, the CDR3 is TGTGCCAGTAGTATGTCCCTAGCGGGAGGGACAGAGACCCAGTACTTC.

In DNA, the CDR3 is TGTGCCAGCAGCTTGGCCCCAAGCGGGGGGAAAGAGACCCAGTACTTC. This translates into CASSLAPSGGKETQYF. The chain carries TRBV5-4 and TRBJ2-5, with 9 nucleotides matching TRBD2. Germline trimming cut 0 bases from V and 3 bases from J; bases unmatched to any gene: 6. CDR1 SGHNT and CDR2 YYREEE come from the germline V gene (reference sequence). The CDR3 extends over 16 amino acids.

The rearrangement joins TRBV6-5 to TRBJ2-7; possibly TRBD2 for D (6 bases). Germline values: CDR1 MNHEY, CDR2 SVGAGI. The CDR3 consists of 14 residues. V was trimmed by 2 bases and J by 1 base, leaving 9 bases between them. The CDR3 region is CASSYGGWSYEQYF. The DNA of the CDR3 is TGTGCCAGCAGTTACGGGGGGTGGTCCTACGAGCAGTACTTC.

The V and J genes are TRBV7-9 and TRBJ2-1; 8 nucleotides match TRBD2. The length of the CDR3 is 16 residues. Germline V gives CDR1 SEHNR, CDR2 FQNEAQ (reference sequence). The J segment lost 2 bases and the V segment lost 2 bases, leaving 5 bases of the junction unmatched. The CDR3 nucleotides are TGTGCCAGCAGCTTAACGGGACTAGGGGCCTACAATGAGCAGTTCTTC. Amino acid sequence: CASSLTGLGAYNEQFF.

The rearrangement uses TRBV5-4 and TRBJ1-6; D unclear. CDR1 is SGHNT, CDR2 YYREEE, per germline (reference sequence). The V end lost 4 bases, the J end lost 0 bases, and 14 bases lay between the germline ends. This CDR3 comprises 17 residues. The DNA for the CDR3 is TGTGCCAGCAGCCCAAGCGGTGGGAGCTCCTATAATTCACCCCTCCACTTT. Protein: CASSPSGGSSYNSPLHF. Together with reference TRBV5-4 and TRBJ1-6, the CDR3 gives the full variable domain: ETGVTQSPTHLIKTRGQQVTLRCSSQSGHNTVSWYQQALGQGPQFIFQYYREEENGRGNFPPRFSGLQFPNYSSELNVNALELDDSALYLCASSPSGGSSYNSPLHFGNGTRLTVT.

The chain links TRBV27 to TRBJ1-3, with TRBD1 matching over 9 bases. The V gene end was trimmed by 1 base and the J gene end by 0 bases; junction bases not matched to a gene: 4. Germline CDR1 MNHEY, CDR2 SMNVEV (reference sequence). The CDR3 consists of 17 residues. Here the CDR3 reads CASSLFRDRDSGNTIYF. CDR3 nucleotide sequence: TGTGCCAGCAGTTTATTTAGGGACAGGGACTCTGGAAACACCATATATTTT.

Written as DNA, the CDR3 is TGTGCCAGCAGCTTACCGGGACTAGCGGGACAAGAGACCCAGTACTTC. This translates into CASSLPGLAGQETQYF. The gene calls are TRBV7-2 and TRBJ2-5; 13 nucleotides agree with TRBD2. The CDR3 has 16 residues. The J segment lost 2 bases and the V segment lost 2 bases, leaving 2 bases of the junction unmatched. Germline V gene lookup returns CDR1 SGHTA and CDR2 FQGNSA.

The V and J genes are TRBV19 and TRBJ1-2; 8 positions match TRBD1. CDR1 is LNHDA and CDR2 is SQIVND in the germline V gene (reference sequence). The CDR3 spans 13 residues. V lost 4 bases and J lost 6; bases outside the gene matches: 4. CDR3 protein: CASSKNRGNGYTF. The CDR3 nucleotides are TGTGCCAGTAGTAAAAACAGGGGGAATGGCTACACCTTC.

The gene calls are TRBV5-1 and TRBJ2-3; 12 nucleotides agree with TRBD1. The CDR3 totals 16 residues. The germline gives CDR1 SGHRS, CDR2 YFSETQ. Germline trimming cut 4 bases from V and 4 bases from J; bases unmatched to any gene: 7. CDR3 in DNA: TGCGCCAGCAGCCTACTTGGGACAGGGGGCTCAGATACGCAGTATTTT. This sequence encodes CASSLLGTGGSDTQYF.

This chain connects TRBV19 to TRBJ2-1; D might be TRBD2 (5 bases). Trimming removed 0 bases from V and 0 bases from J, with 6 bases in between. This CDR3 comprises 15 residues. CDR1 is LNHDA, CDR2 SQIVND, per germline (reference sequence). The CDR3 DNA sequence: TGTGCCAGTAGTATAGAAGGGAGCTCCTACAATGAGCAGTTCTTC. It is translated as CASSIEGSSYNEQFF.